This TCR beta chain derives from a study of blood T cell repertoires in COVID-19 (dated by TCRdb to 2018 to 2020). Broadly, across the study: Samples from collaborators originated in the United States, Italy and Spain and spanned both the acute and convalescent phases of COVID-19. The dataset comprised deeply sampled blood TCRbeta repertoires from subjects exposed to, actively infected with, or recovered from COVID-19. The material from the prospective study consisted of cDNA or gDNA derived from T cells, B-cell-depleted T cells, or PBMCs. Where available, HLA class I and class II types were obtained from metadata supplied by the sample provider rather than from assay-based typing. Nearly every sample came with metadata listing a de-identified subject ID, COVID-19 status, age in years and sex. Samples came from the ongoing ImmuneRACE study (first 160 participants) plus 1,254 subjects from 6 global collaborators. The repertoires were released in a freely available public database meant as a resource for research on the immune response to SARS-CoV-2. Study-level results and caveats: The quantity of clinical and demographic metadata differed by source and by participant and was supplied without curation.

A distance of 8 bases separates the germline ends of V and J, which lose 4 bases and 5 bases respectively. The CDR3 covers 13 residues, taking in both the cysteine and the phenylalanine. Left in the record is the CDR3 DNA by itself, 39 bases read in frame from the first base. CDR1 and CDR2, per the germline V gene, are SGHDN and FVKESK. Participants in the prospective study were aged roughly 18 to 95 years, lived in 20 to 25 United States geographic areas, and enrolled through a virtual design. In the prospective study, participants were assigned to cohorts based on the clinical history participants reported in a screening survey and a study questionnaire. Exposed participants had been in contact with someone with a PCR-confirmed or clinician-diagnosed COVID-19 case within 2 weeks of study entry. Each participant in the prospective study had whole blood, serum and a nasopharyngeal or oropharyngeal swab collected by mobile phlebotomists. Participants in the prospective study had the option to provide additional blood draws and questionnaires over a 2-month period. Before DNA extraction, blood samples from the prospective study were shipped at room temperature or frozen.

Of note for this clone: The antigen it recognizes is unknown. Per-base qualities were not stored, and no clone one base away is much larger.

The immunoSEQ Assay, a bias-controlled multiplex PCR, was used to amplify TCRbeta CDR3 regions from genomic DNA. As for how the authors treated the data: The number of nucleated cells in each sample was estimated from the amplification of reference gene primers within the assay. Sequence reads were collapsed and filtered to measure the absolute abundance of every unique TCRbeta CDR3 rearrangement. For each sample, productive Simpson clonality was calculated by taking the square root of Simpson's diversity index across productive rearrangements. TCRdb stores this immuneACCESS table with in-frame sequences only. Part of the clones is absent; in the studies checked, under half of the shortfall reflects unresolved V genes, and no reason is known for the rest. The V and J calls and clone size were taken over from that table, and D and trimming were inferred from the DNA. In this sample the table shows hundreds of thousands of clones, over 85% of which occur a single time. 2.9% of the sample is taken by the ten largest.

The specimen sequenced was PBMCs or T cells enriched from blood (not recorded which). The V and J genes are TRBV14 and TRBJ1-4, with no confidently assigned D gene. This TCR was recovered from a woman in her forties or fifties who had been exposed to COVID-19. The CDR3 region: CASSRTENEKLFF. The DNA reads as follows: TGTGCCAGCAGCCGTACCGAGAATGAAAAACTGTTTTTT.